Given below is one T cell receptor (beta chain) in context. Its antigen remains unidentified. No much larger clonotype is one base removed from it; base qualities were not supplied. The source of the sample is a study of T cells after yellow fever vaccination (dated 2019 in TCRdb). For the study in its entirety: The SMART-Seq v4 Ultra Low Input RNA kit was used to prepare libraries from fractions with low cell numbers. Two healthy male donors, one aged 18 to 30 and one aged 30 to 40 years, were included in the cohort. To track T-cell clones before and after primary and booster YFV17D yellow fever vaccination, bulk TCR alpha and beta repertoires were sequenced longitudinally. Blood samples were taken at several timepoints before and after primary and secondary immunization, and bulk PBMC replicates and cell subsets were isolated. Paper-wide results and their limitations: A small share of clonotypes was detected in both CD4 and CD8 compartments, with the overlap likely arising from convergent recombination. After the booster, most of the clones that had expanded following primary vaccination were detected again (roughly 97% of CD4 and 80% to 90% of CD8), which suggests that memory was broadly maintained. Compared with the primary T-cell response, the secondary T-cell response was faster but weaker, reaching its peak on day 5 rather than on day 15. FACS-sorted repertoires could contain abundant contaminating clonotypes from the bulk population, so computational filtering was required. Because the study included only a couple of donors, the extent to which the findings can be generalized is limited.

The sample's treatment or condition, from its label and the paper: live attenuated yellow fever vaccine strain. At each blood-draw timepoint, two biological replicates of bulk PBMCs were obtained. PBMCs were isolated from peripheral blood using a standard Ficoll-Paque protocol. TriZol was used to extract RNA from bulk PBMCs, from CD4 and CD8 fractions, and from dextramer-positive and dextramer-negative fractions. Synthesis of TCR cDNA relied on 5'RACE template switching, a step that introduced a universal primer site along with unique molecular identifiers. Priming of cDNA synthesis was performed from both the TCR alpha and TCR beta constant segments. Library amplification involved two PCR steps, and the second step added sample barcodes and sequencing adapters. Sequencing of libraries was performed on Illumina HiSeq 2500 (2x100 bp) or NovaSeq (2x150 bp). The authors processed their data as follows. MIGEC was used to demultiplex reads and collapse the reads into UMI consensus sequences, and MiXCR was used for V(D)J alignment. Vaccine-responding clonotypes were identified with edgeR using replicate PBMC samples, with FDR below 0.01 and a log2 fold change above 5 up to day 15 being required. Each bulk clonotype received a CD4 or CD8 identity based on whether the sequenced CD4 or CD8 repertoire contained that clonotype at higher abundance. TCRdb reanalyzed the raw reads on its own, using fastp at Q25 for trimming and MiXCR for clone calling, and kept in-frame beta chains. Rows are unified per CDR3 protein, each entry keeping the most common DNA and genes. The V and J calls shown here were made by TCRdb, not taken from the authors' results. This sample lists around 360,000 distinct CDR3 sequences; approximately 10% were detected once. Less than 20% of the sample goes to the ten largest clones.

Including cysteine and phenylalanine, the CDR3 has 12 amino acids. Only the CDR3 DNA stays, 36 bases, in frame from base 1. V lost 0 bases and J lost 8 bases; the stretch between them is 8 bases long. From a lookup of the germline V gene (reference sequence), CDR1 and CDR2 are SGHNT and YYREEE. The sequences come from PBMCs, collected on the day of the first yellow fever vaccination. This TCR was sampled from a man aged 18-30 years who received the YFV17D yellow fever vaccine. The sequence links TRBV5-4 to TRBJ1-2; no D segment can be confidently identified. The bases are TGTGCCAGCAGCTTGGACCAGTGGGGCTACACCTTC. Its protein is CASSLDQWGYTF.